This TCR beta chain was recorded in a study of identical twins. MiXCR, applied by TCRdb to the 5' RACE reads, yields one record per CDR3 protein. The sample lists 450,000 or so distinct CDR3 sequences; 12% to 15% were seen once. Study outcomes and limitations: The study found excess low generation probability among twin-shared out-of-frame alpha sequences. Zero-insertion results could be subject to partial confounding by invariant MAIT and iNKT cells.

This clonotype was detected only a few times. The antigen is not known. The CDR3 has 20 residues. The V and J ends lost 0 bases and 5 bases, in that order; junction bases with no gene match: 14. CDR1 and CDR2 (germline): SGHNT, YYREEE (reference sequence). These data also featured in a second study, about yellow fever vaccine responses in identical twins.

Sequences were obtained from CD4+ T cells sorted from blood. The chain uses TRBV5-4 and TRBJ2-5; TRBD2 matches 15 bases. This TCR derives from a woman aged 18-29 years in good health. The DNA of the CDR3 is TGTGCCAGCAGCTTGGAGGGGACTAGCGGGAGGTATGCGCCGTTTGAGACCCAGTACTTC. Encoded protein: CASSLEGTSGRYAPFETQYF.